The next 28 T cell receptor beta chains were all read from a single sample in a study of T-cell reconstitution after alpha-beta-depleted transplantation in children. During its preparation, the TCRbeta library received unique molecular identifiers. TCRdb independently ran MiXCR on the PCR reads; one entry per CDR3 protein. The sample holds about 70,000 distinct CDR3 sequences; roughly a tenth are singletons and the top ten take roughly 13%. The sequences come from PBMCs, collected before TCRalphabeta/CD19-depleted stem cell transplant. Source of these receptors: a boy younger than 18 with acute myeloid leukemia, due to receive a stem cell transplant.

The chain employs TRBV6-2 or TRBV6-3 and TRBJ2-7; TRBD1 matches 9 bases. The CDR3 runs to 13 residues. Germline trimming cut 6 bases from V and 1 base from J; bases unmatched to any gene: 1. The germline V gene encodes CDR1 MNHEY and CDR2 SVGEGT. CDR3 DNA: TGTGCCAGCAGGACAGGGGGATCCTACGAGCAGTACGTC. Translated, it gives CASRTGGSYEQYV.

This clonotype was recorded a few times. V and J are TRBV10-3 and TRBJ2-5, with D possibly TRBD1 on 6 matching bases. CDR3 length equals 16 residues. Germline CDR1 is ENHRY and CDR2 is SYGVKD. With 4 bases removed from V and 0 bases from J, the gap between germline ends came to 15 bases. CDR3 protein: CAISGSGVTYQETQYF. In DNA form, the CDR3 reads TGTGCCATCAGTGGGTCAGGGGTTACGTACCAAGAGACCCAGTACTTC.

This clonotype was detected many times. The chain has TRBV4-2 and TRBJ2-6, with no clear D. The CDR3 covers 16 residues. In germline, CDR1 is LGHNA, CDR2 YNFKEQ. Between the trimmed V and J ends, which lost 0 bases and 0 bases, there was a span of 6 bases. For the CDR3, the DNA is TGTGCCAGCAGCCAAGATGCGGTCTCTGGGGCCAACGTCCTGACTTTC. Amino acids: CASSQDAVSGANVLTF.

This clonotype was recorded a few times. This chain connects TRBV27 to TRBJ1-2; D unresolved. V lost 2 bases, J lost 12 bases, and 10 bases lay in between. CDR1 MNHEY and CDR2 SMNVEV come from the germline V gene (reference sequence). The CDR3 is made up of 11 amino acids. This CDR3 reads CASSLRGRDTF. The CDR3 nucleotides read TGTGCCAGCAGTTTACGGGGAAGGGACACCTTC.

The chain is built from TRBV5-6 and TRBJ1-4; no clear D gene. The CDR3 is made up of 17 amino acids. Trimming cost V 4 bases and J 7 bases, with 23 bases left between them. The germline V gene encodes CDR1 SGHDT and CDR2 YYEEEE. For the CDR3, the DNA is TGTGCCAGCAGCCCGCCCCGGGTGATAACCCGGGGTGAAAAACTGTTTTTT. Its translation: CASSPPRVITRGEKLFF.

This clonotype was detected ten times or more. The rearrangement links TRBV6-2 or TRBV6-3 to TRBJ2-1, with D unresolved. V lost 6 bases, J lost 12 bases, and 15 bases lay in between. This CDR3 is built from 12 residues. The V gene's germline CDR1 is MNHEY and CDR2 SVGEGT. The CDR3 coding sequence is TGTGCCAGCAGCCCCTCTCTGTTGGTGCAGTTCTTC. It codes for CASSPSLLVQFF.

This clonotype was detected only a few times. The V call is TRBV18, the J call TRBJ2-1, with TRBD2 matching over 12 bases. The germline gives CDR1 KGHSH, CDR2 LQKENI. The CDR3 loop spans 16 amino acids. Trimming at V came to 2 bases and at J to 9 bases, leaving 8 bases not matched to a gene. Written as DNA, the CDR3 is TGTGCCAGCTCACCAGTAGGACTAGCGGGAACAAGTGAGCAGTTCTTC. Translating it yields CASSPVGLAGTSEQFF. The complete variable domain, with remaining parts taken from reference TRBV18 and TRBJ2-1, reads NAGVMQNPRHLVRRRGQEARLRCSPMKGHSHVYWYRQLPEEGLKFMVYLQKENIIDESGMPKERFSAEFPKEGPSILRIQQVVRGDSAAYFCASSPVGLAGTSEQFFGPGTRLTVL.

The table lists this clonotype with many counts. The CDR3 DNA sequence: TGTGCCAGCAGTCGGGCAGGGAACACTGAAGCTTTCTTT. This translates into CASSRAGNTEAFF. V usage is TRBV12-3 or TRBV12-4 and J usage is TRBJ1-1; no definite D call. The ends were cut back, 5 bases at V and 1 base at J, with 8 bases in the middle. There are 13 residues in the CDR3.

This clonotype was picked up many times. The chain combines TRBV25-1 with TRBJ2-5; D is tentatively TRBD1 or TRBD2 (5 bases each). The V end lost 2 bases, the J end lost 2 bases, and 24 bases lay between the germline ends. CDR1 MGHDK and CDR2 SYGVNS come from the germline V gene. The CDR3 has 19 residues. DNA of the CDR3: TGTGCCAGCAGTGAACGGGACGGCCACAGAGGCCATAGGCAAGAGACCCAGTACTTC. Its protein is CASSERDGHRGHRQETQYF.

This clonotype was seen at least ten times. This chain links TRBV28 with TRBJ2-3, with D perhaps matching TRBD1 or TRBD2 (5 bases each). There are 16 residues in the CDR3. The V gene lost 6 bases and the J gene lost 3 bases, with 19 bases spanning the gap. The germline gives CDR1 MDHEN, CDR2 SYDVKM. For the CDR3, the DNA is TGTGCCAGCAGCCGCTCGGGGCAGGGACCGACAGATACGCAGTATTTT. Its translation is CASSRSGQGPTDTQYF.

This clonotype was picked up many times. A junction boundary mismatches the germline segment, possibly from a read error. The chain combines TRBV7-9 with TRBJ2-1; no clear D. The germline V gene encodes CDR1 SEHNR and CDR2 FQNEAQ (reference sequence). The CDR3 loop spans 12 amino acids. CDR3 bases: TGTGCCAGCAGCTTCTCCAACAATGAGCAGTTCTTC. This gives the protein CASSFSNNEQFF.

This clonotype was counted many times. V gene TRBV15 combines with J gene TRBJ1-3, with D perhaps TRBD1 (6 bases). This CDR3 is built from 15 residues. In germline, CDR1 is LNHNV, CDR2 YYDKDF (reference sequence). Between the trimmed V and J ends, which lost 0 bases and 9 bases, there was a span of 15 bases. This chain's CDR3 is CATSRDPRGFGTIYF. The CDR3 DNA follows: TGTGCCACCAGCAGAGATCCCAGGGGATTTGGCACCATATATTTT.

This clonotype was counted a few times. V usage is TRBV3-1 and J usage is TRBJ2-3; D gene ambiguous. In germline, CDR1 is LGHDT, CDR2 YNNKEL (reference sequence). The CDR3 is 13 amino acids. V lost 2 bases and J lost 4, with 7 bases in between. The chain's CDR3 is CASSQLFPDTQYF. DNA for the CDR3: TGTGCCAGCAGCCAACTCTTCCCAGATACGCAGTATTTT.

This clonotype has ten or more counts. This chain uses TRBV19 with TRBJ2-7; TRBD1 aligns across 9 bases. This CDR3 has 14 amino acids. V gave up 5 bases and J gave up 2 bases; unmatched junction bases: 4. Germline loops: CDR1 LNHDA, CDR2 SQIVND (reference sequence). CDR3 loop: CASSPGQGPYEQYF. The CDR3 DNA sequence: TGTGCCAGTAGTCCCGGACAGGGGCCCTACGAGCAGTACTTC.

The chain is built from TRBV27 and TRBJ2-2; no definite D call. Deletions cut 7 bases from V and 7 bases from J, with 16 bases between. Germline CDR1 and CDR2: MNHEY and SMNVEV (reference sequence). The CDR3 contains 14 residues. In nucleotides, the CDR3 is TGTGCCAGCACTCCTTCCGCAGGTGGCGGGGAGCTGTTTTTT. Translated: CASTPSAGGGELFF.

This clonotype has at least ten counts. The chain combines TRBV7-2 with TRBJ1-2; 8 nucleotides match TRBD1. V lost 3 bases and J lost 7; bases outside the gene matches: 10. Germline CDR1 is SGHTA and CDR2 is FQGNSA. This CDR3 contains 15 residues. The chain's CDR3 is CASSFSRTGSSGYTF. As DNA, the CDR3 is TGTGCCAGCAGCTTTTCCCGGACAGGGAGTAGTGGCTACACCTTC.

The V call is TRBV2, the J call TRBJ2-5; 9 bases are a match to TRBD1. Germline lookup yields CDR1 SNHLY and CDR2 FYNNEI. Trimming took 8 bases from V and 4 from J; bases not matched to a gene: 11. The CDR3 loop spans 15 amino acids. The CDR3 sequence is CASGITGGEAETQYF. The DNA for the CDR3 is TGTGCCAGCGGGATTACAGGGGGCGAAGCAGAGACCCAGTACTTC.

This clonotype was recorded at least ten times. The V call is TRBV4-1, the J call TRBJ2-2, with 8 bases aligning to TRBD1. Trimming removed 3 bases from V and 2 bases from J; junction bases left unmatched: 5. Germline loops: CDR1 MGHRA, CDR2 YSYEKL. The CDR3 has 16 amino acids. The CDR3 region is CASSHPGTGNTGELFF. DNA of the CDR3: TGCGCCAGCAGCCATCCCGGGACAGGAAACACCGGGGAGCTGTTTTTT.

There are many counts of this clonotype. The rearrangement joins TRBV5-6 to TRBJ1-1; D gene uncertain. Germline-derived CDR1 and CDR2 are SGHDT and YYEEEE. The V end lost 4 bases, the J end lost 0 bases, and 7 bases lay between the germline ends. The CDR3 is 13 amino acids. DNA for the CDR3: TGTGCCAGCAGCGGCGACCTGAACACTGAAGCTTTCTTT. This gives the protein CASSGDLNTEAFF.

This clonotype was recorded many times. The chain has TRBV7-8 and TRBJ2-3, with 8 bases matching TRBD2. This CDR3 has 16 amino acids. Germline V gene sequence: CDR1 SGHVS, CDR2 FQNEAQ. With V trimmed by 8 bases and J by 5 bases, 15 bases remained unmatched. CDR3 DNA sequence: TGTGCCAGCTCCTGGCTCCTCGGGGGGGTTAGAGATACGCAGTATTTT. It yields the protein CASSWLLGGVRDTQYF.

This clonotype was recorded at least ten times. The CDR3, as DNA: TGTGCCAGCAGCTTTGCTAGCGGTTATATGGAGACCCAGTACTTC. Translated: CASSFASGYMETQYF. The gene calls are TRBV5-6 and TRBJ2-5; 7 bases fit TRBD2. V was clipped by 2 bases and J by 5 bases; unmatched bases: 9. The germline V gene encodes CDR1 SGHDT and CDR2 YYEEEE. The CDR3 loop spans 15 amino acids. The variable domain in full, completed from reference TRBV5-6 and TRBJ2-5, reads DAGVTQSPTHLIKTRGQQVTLRCSPKSGHDTVSWYQQALGQGPQFIFQYYEEEERQRGNFPDRFSGHQFPNYSSELNVNALLLGDSALYLCASSFASGYMETQYFGPGTRLLVL.

The rearrangement links TRBV7-8 to TRBJ1-5, with 11 positions matching TRBD1. The V gene's germline CDR1 is SGHVS and CDR2 FQNEAQ. Trimming at V came to 0 bases and at J to 5 bases, leaving 9 bases not matched to a gene. The CDR3 length is 18 residues. The CDR3: CASSLADRGLYPDQPQHF. Written as DNA, the CDR3 is TGTGCCAGCAGCTTAGCGGACAGGGGGCTCTACCCCGATCAGCCCCAGCATTTT.

This clonotype is categorized as medium-sized. The chain carries TRBV5-5 and TRBJ2-1; D is uncertain. The CDR3 runs 13 residues. Germline V gene lookup returns CDR1 SGHKS and CDR2 YYEKEE (reference sequence). Trimming left V 5 bases short and J 3 bases short, with 9 bases between. Here the CDR3 DNA reads TGTGCCAGCAGACACGATAACTACAATGAGCAGTTCTTC. Translation: CASRHDNYNEQFF.

This clonotype was counted at least ten times. This sequence joins TRBV20-1 and TRBJ2-2, with 11 positions matching TRBD2. CDR3 size: 18 residues. In germline, CDR1 is DFQATT, CDR2 SNEGSKA (reference sequence). J gave up 5 bases and V 0 bases, and 11 bases lay outside the gene matches. The CDR3 here is CSARDYSGGAKNTGELFF. The DNA for the CDR3 is TGCAGTGCTAGAGATTATAGCGGGGGGGCTAAAAATACCGGGGAGCTGTTTTTT.

This clonotype appeared many times. V and J are TRBV20-1 and TRBJ2-3; 10 positions match TRBD2. Losses at the gene ends were 4 bases for V and 3 bases for J; bases not matched to a gene: 7. Germline V gene data show CDR1 as DFQATT and CDR2 as SNEGSKA (reference sequence). The CDR3 has 15 residues. The DNA of the CDR3 is TGCAGTGCTACCAGAGGGACTAGCGAAACAGATACGCAGTATTTT. It yields the protein CSATRGTSETDTQYF.

This clonotype was seen at least ten times. The genes are TRBV3-1 and TRBJ1-2; TRBD1 is a possible D gene (6 bases). The V and J ends lost 2 bases and 8 bases respectively, with 15 bases between them. Looked up from germline, CDR1 is LGHDT and CDR2 is YNNKEL (reference sequence). CDR3 size: 14 residues. CDR3 DNA sequence: TGTGCCAGCAGCCAAAATTCACAGGGAGGGGGCTACACCTTC. Encoded protein: CASSQNSQGGGYTF. Based on the CDR3 plus reference TRBV3-1 and TRBJ1-2, the full variable domain is DTAVSQTPKYLVTQMGNDKSIKCEQNLGHDTMYWYKQDSKKFLKIMFSYNNKELIINETVPNRFSPKSPDKAHLNLHINSLELGDSAVYFCASSQNSQGGGYTFGSGTRLTVV.

This clonotype has at least ten counts. The V call is TRBV12-3 or TRBV12-4, the J call TRBJ2-7, with D maybe TRBD2 (6 bases). The CDR3 contains 12 residues. V lost 6 bases to trimming and J lost 5 bases, with 11 bases between them. The CDR3 here is CASRSRENEQYF. The CDR3, as DNA: TGTGCCAGCAGGTCGCGGGAAAACGAGCAGTACTTC.

At least ten counts were recorded for this clonotype. This chain connects TRBV28 to TRBJ2-1; D ambiguous. The germline V and J ends were trimmed by 6 bases and 2 bases, with 11 bases remaining between them. Germline assignment: CDR1 MDHEN and CDR2 SYDVKM. The length of the CDR3 is 14 residues. CDR3 loop: CASSWSFTYNEQFF. The CDR3 bases are TGTGCCAGCAGCTGGAGTTTTACCTACAATGAGCAGTTCTTC.